This T cell receptor beta chain was found in a study of blood T cell repertoires in COVID-19. Generated by immunoSEQ multiplex PCR, the TCRdb table keeps only in-frame clones and is missing some. The sample carries about 250,000 clones, 70% to 90% recorded once. V was shortened by 3 bases and J by 5 bases, with 11 bases between the two germline ends. CDR3 size: 13 residues. Germline V CDR1 and CDR2: ENHRY, SYGVKD. The sequencing input was peripheral blood. The gene calls are TRBV10-3 and TRBJ2-7; possible D gene TRBD1, 5 bases. The TCR was taken from a man between 18 and 29 years old with active or convalescent COVID-19. CDR3 in amino acids: CAISDPRVDEQYF. The DNA for the CDR3 is TGTGCCATCAGTGATCCCAGGGTGGACGAGCAGTACTTC.